This TCR beta chain was profiled in a study of beta chain features in type 1 diabetes. Study results and limitations: Equally in patients and controls, shorter templates might have been favored by PCR.

The whole isolated RNA underwent reverse transcription, so sequencing captured expressed TCRB transcripts. Sequencing used immunoSEQ multiplex PCR; TCRdb keeps in-frame clones, though not all of them. The profile shows 620,000 or so clones, 15% of them singletons. With respect to this clone: The antigen remains undetermined.

Germline CDR1 is PRHDT and CDR2 is FYEKMQ (reference sequence). The CDR3 spans 14 residues. V shed 5 bases, J shed 10 bases, and the junction held 7 bases outside the gene matches. The sequence was collected from a man aged 18-30 years in good health. The chain links TRBV13 to TRBJ2-4; 11 bases fit TRBD1. What was sequenced was naive CD4+ T cells from blood. The CDR3: CASSPGQGGIIQYF. CDR3 sequence (DNA): TGTGCCAGCAGCCCGGGACAGGGGGGTATTATTCAGTACTTC.